Listed below are T cell receptor beta chains from one sample, sequenced in a study of blood T cell repertoires in COVID-19. Method: immunoSEQ multiplex PCR; TCRdb's copy keeps in-frame clones and lacks some. Seen here are hundreds of thousands of clones, about 90% observed once, and the top ten hold under 6.5%. Sequencing was carried out using peripheral blood. These receptor sequences come from a woman between 50 and 59 years old with COVID-19, enrolled during active disease. CDR3s include the opening cysteine and the closing phenylalanine or tryptophan. Each record gives: V gene, J gene, D gene, clone size, CDR3 DNA, CDR3 protein. D genes are given only for firm matches. Expanded clones get a size class; other rows say once, few or many, or leave the size out.

>TRBV10-2|TRBJ2-7|.|.
TGCGCCAGCAGTGAGTCGAGCTCCTACGAGCAGTACTTC
CASSESSSYEQYF
>TRBV3-1/TRBV3-2|TRBJ2-1|.|.
TGTGCCAGCAGCCAAGATTTCGGTGTTGAGCAGTTCTTC
CASSQDFGVEQFF
>TRBV11-3|TRBJ2-2|TRBD1|.
TGTGCCAGCAGCATCCGGGACAGAAACACCGGGGAGCTGTTTTTT
CASSIRDRNTGELFF
>TRBV4-2|TRBJ1-2|.|.
TGTGCCAGCAGCCAAGATTGGCCTCCTGGGGCTCACTATGGCTACACCTTC
CASSQDWPPGAHYGYTF
>TRBV2|TRBJ1-2|.|.
TGTGCCAGCAGTTCCCGGGGGGGGCCTGGCTACACCTTC
CASSSRGGPGYTF
>TRBV6-2/TRBV6-3|TRBJ1-1|.|.
TGTGCCAGCAGTTACTGGGGGGGGCCGGGCACTGAAGCTTTCTTT
CASSYWGGPGTEAFF
>TRBV30|TRBJ1-5|.|.
TGTGCCTGGACCTTAGGGGACAATCAGCCCCAGCATTTT
CAWTLGDNQPQHF
>TRBV5-5|TRBJ1-5|.|.
TGTGCCAGCAGCTTGGCTGCAGACACCAATCAGCCCCAGCATTTT
CASSLAADTNQPQHF
>TRBV18|TRBJ1-1|.|.
TGTGCCAGCTCACCACTAGGACAGAACACTGAAGCTTTCTTT
CASSPLGQNTEAFF
>TRBV5-1|TRBJ1-5|.|.
TGCGCCAGCAGCTTGGACCAGGGTTTCAATCAGCCCCAGCATTTT
CASSLDQGFNQPQHF
>TRBV6-1|TRBJ1-2|TRBD1|.
TGTGCCAGCAGTGCGGACAGGTTTCGATCAAATGACTATGGCTACACCTTC
CASSADRFRSNDYGYTF
>TRBV29-1|TRBJ2-1|TRBD2|.
TGCAGCGTTGGAGGACTAGCGGGAGAGAGGAGCTCCTACAATGAGCAGTTCTTC
CSVGGLAGERSSYNEQFF
>TRBV2|TRBJ2-7|TRBD2|once
TGTGCCAGCAGTGATAGGGGCGGGAGGGTGGACGAGCAGTACTTC
CASSDRGGRVDEQYF
>TRBV5-4|TRBJ1-4|TRBD1|few
TGTGCCAGCAGCTTGCCAAGGACAGGCAGAAATGAAAAACTGTTTTTT
CASSLPRTGRNEKLFF
>TRBV7-2|TRBJ1-2|.|.
TGTGCCAGCAGCTATGAGACAGCTAACTATGGCTACACCTTC
CASSYETANYGYTF
>TRBV9|TRBJ1-1|.|.
TGTGCCAGCAGCGCCACTAATTACTCCCCTGAAGCTTTCTTT
CASSATNYSPEAFF
>TRBV10-3|TRBJ2-1|TRBD2|.
TGTGCCATCAGTGAGGTAGCGGGAGGGTCAAATGAGCAGTTCTTC
CAISEVAGGSNEQFF
>TRBV19|TRBJ2-7|.|few
TGTGCCAGTAGTATAGCGGACTCGATCTACGAGCAGTACTTC
CASSIADSIYEQYF
>TRBV7-9|TRBJ2-5|TRBD2|.
TGTGCCAGCAGCTTGGCCTTTGCGGGAGGAGAGACCCAGTACTTC
CASSLAFAGGETQYF
>TRBV3-1/TRBV3-2|TRBJ2-4|.|.
TGTGCCAGCACCGAACCCGACAGGAACATTCAGTACTTC
CASTEPDRNIQYF
>TRBV27|TRBJ2-7|TRBD1|many
TGTGCCAGCAGTTTAACCGGGACAGGGGGCGCGGGCTACGAGCAGTACTTC
CASSLTGTGGAGYEQYF
>TRBV27|TRBJ1-1|.|.
TGTGCCAGCAGTTCAAGACACATAAACACTGAAGCTTTCTTT
CASSSRHINTEAFF
>TRBV30|TRBJ2-3|TRBD2|.
TGTGCCTGGACTAGCGGGAGGACAGATACGCAGTATTTT
CAWTSGRTDTQYF
>TRBV3-1/TRBV3-2|TRBJ2-7|.|.
TGTGCCAGCAGCCAAGAGAGCCACGAGCAGTACTTC
CASSQESHEQYF
>TRBV27|TRBJ2-1|TRBD1|.
TGTGCCACCCGAACAGGGGCAATCTCCTACAATGAGCAGTTCTTC
CATRTGAISYNEQFF
>TRBV3-1/TRBV3-2|TRBJ1-1|.|.
TGTGCCAGCAGCCAAGTCACAGGTCGGACCCCCCATGAAGCTTTCTTT
CASSQVTGRTPHEAFF
>TRBV4-1|TRBJ2-3|TRBD2|once
TGCGCCAGCAGCCATCGGCCTCTAGCGGGAGACGCAGATACGCAGTATTTT
CASSHRPLAGDADTQYF
>TRBV5-1|TRBJ2-7|TRBD2|once
TGCGCCAGCAGCTTGGGACTAGCGGGAACCTACGAGCAGTACTTC
CASSLGLAGTYEQYF
>TRBV25-1|TRBJ1-1|TRBD1|.
TGTGCCAGCAGTGCAGGACAGGTGGGTTTAACTGAAGCTTTCTTT
CASSAGQVGLTEAFF
>TRBV23-1|TRBJ2-5|TRBD1|.
TGCGCCAGCAGTGTTCGGGACAGGGGGTCAAACCGGGAGACCCAGTACTTC
CASSVRDRGSNRETQYF
>TRBV3-1/TRBV3-2|TRBJ2-7|TRBD2|.
TGTGCCAGCAGCCATCTAGCGGGAGGGCAAGAGCAGTACTTC
CASSHLAGGQEQYF
>TRBV30|TRBJ1-3|TRBD1|.
TGTGCCTGGAGTGGTGGCAGGGGGTACTCTGGAAACACCATATATTTT
CAWSGGRGYSGNTIYF
>TRBV19|TRBJ1-2|TRBD1|.
TGTGCCAGTAGTCCCAGGTTTGACAGGGGGCACGGAGGCTACACCTTC
CASSPRFDRGHGGYTF
>TRBV11-3|TRBJ2-1|.|.
TGTGCCAGCAGCATGAGACAGCCGAGGACCGCGGTGAATGAGCAGTTCTTC
CASSMRQPRTAVNEQFF
>TRBV29-1|TRBJ1-1|TRBD1|once
TGCAGCGGGTATTTGGGACAGGGGGCTCCAGCTTTCTTT
CSGYLGQGAPAFF
>TRBV19|TRBJ2-2|.|.
TGTGCCAGTAGTCCTATTATAGCGGAGGGCACCGGGGAGCTGTTTTTT
CASSPIIAEGTGELFF
>TRBV19|TRBJ1-2|.|.
TGTGCCAGTAGTAAAGCTTTTCGGACATTGGGAATGTGGGGCTACACCTTC
CASSKAFRTLGMWGYTF
>TRBV5-1|TRBJ1-1|.|.
TGCGCCAGCAGCTGGGCCCCGACAGGAGGGAACACTGAAGCTTTCTTT
CASSWAPTGGNTEAFF
>TRBV7-2|TRBJ2-7|TRBD1|.
TGTGCCAGCAGCAAAGGACAGGGTAGCACCTACGAGCAGTACTTC
CASSKGQGSTYEQYF
>TRBV4-2|TRBJ2-4|.|.
TGTGCCAGCAGCCAAGATCAACCTAGTATAAACATTCAGTACTTC
CASSQDQPSINIQYF
>TRBV5-1|TRBJ2-7|TRBD1|.
TGCGCCAGCAGCTTGGCTACCGGGACAGGGCATTACGAGCAGTACTTC
CASSLATGTGHYEQYF
>TRBV18|TRBJ1-1|.|.
TGTGCCAGCTCACTCGGACATAATGAAAGGGCTTTCTTT
CASSLGHNERAFF
>TRBV5-5|TRBJ2-7|.|.
TGTGCCAGCAGCTTTTCCCGGGAGCAGTACTTC
CASSFSREQYF
>TRBV7-2|TRBJ1-1|TRBD1|once
TGTGCCAGCAGCTTAGCCACAGGGGTGAACACTGAAGCTTTCTTT
CASSLATGVNTEAFF
>TRBV5-4|TRBJ2-3|TRBD1|.
TGTGCCAGCAGCTACGGACAGGGAACAGATACGCAGTATTTT
CASSYGQGTDTQYF
>TRBV7-9|TRBJ2-5|TRBD1|.
TGTGCCAGCAGTCCCGGGACAGGGTTTGCCCTTGAGGAGACCCAGTACTTC
CASSPGTGFALEETQYF
>TRBV19|TRBJ1-3|TRBD1|.
TGTGCCAGTAGTGTCGCAGGGGGCGGTACTGGAAACACCATATATTTT
CASSVAGGGTGNTIYF
>TRBV7-8|TRBJ1-5|.|.
TGTGCCAGCAGCACACATAATCAGCCCCAGCATTTT
CASSTHNQPQHF
>TRBV6-5|TRBJ2-1|.|.
TGTGCCAGCAGTTACTCGGGACTCAGCTTGAGTGAGCAGTTCTTC
CASSYSGLSLSEQFF
>TRBV7-2|TRBJ2-1|.|.
TGTGCCAGCAGCCCCCCGGGGAGTCTTGGCTACAATGAGCAGTTCTTC
CASSPPGSLGYNEQFF
>TRBV6-6|TRBJ2-6|.|.
TGTGCCAGCAGCCAGACTGGGGCCAACGTCCTGACTTTC
CASSQTGANVLTF
>TRBV6-2/TRBV6-3|TRBJ2-3|.|.
TGTGCCAGCAGTCCAACTAATGCCGATACGCAGTATTTT
CASSPTNADTQYF